This TCR beta chain came from a study of blood T cell repertoires in COVID-19 (dated by TCRdb to about 2020). About the investigation overall: The collaborator samples originated in the United States, Italy and Spain and spanned the acute and convalescent phases of COVID-19. Subjects who had been exposed to COVID-19, were actively infected with it, or had recovered from it provided the deeply sampled blood TCRbeta repertoires that made up the dataset. The sample metadata nearly always contained a de-identified subject ID, COVID-19 status, age in years and sex. The repertoires were released in a freely available public database intended as a resource for research on the immune response to SARS-CoV-2. HLA class I and class II types, where available, came from metadata supplied by the sample provider rather than from assay-based typing. The prospective study material was composed of cDNA or gDNA derived from T cells, B-cell-depleted T cells, or PBMCs. Samples were obtained from the ongoing ImmuneRACE study (first 160 participants) and from 950 to 1,500 subjects provided by 6 global collaborators. The paper's findings and limits, for the study overall: Clinical and demographic metadata were provided uncurated, with the amount varying by source and participant.

Note on this clone: No cognate antigen has been identified for it. The sample holds no much larger clone one base away, and base qualities are not on file.

Sequences LGHDT (CDR1) and YNNKEL (CDR2) are obtained from the germline V gene (reference sequence). The CDR3 sequence holds 15 residues, the cysteine and phenylalanine included. The sequence is cut down to CDR3 DNA, 45 bases in frame from base 1. At the junction V is shortened by 7 bases and J by 2 bases; bases outside the gene matches: 10. Enrolling through a virtual design, the prospective study's participants ranged in age from roughly 18 to 90 years and lived across more than 20 United States geographic areas. Cohort assignment in the prospective study relied on participant-reported clinical history from a screening survey and a study questionnaire. In the prospective study, mobile phlebotomists collected whole blood, serum and a nasopharyngeal or oropharyngeal swab from each participant. Participants in the prospective study had the option to provide additional blood draws and questionnaires over a 2-month period. Before DNA extraction, blood samples from the prospective study were shipped at room temperature or frozen.

TCRbeta CDR3 regions were amplified from genomic DNA by means of the immunoSEQ Assay, a bias-controlled multiplex PCR. Per the original workflow: Nucleated cell counts per sample were estimated from amplification of reference gene primers within the assay. To quantify the absolute abundance of each unique TCRbeta CDR3 rearrangement, sequence reads were collapsed and filtered. Productive Simpson clonality was computed per sample as the square root of Simpson's diversity index over productive rearrangements. What TCRdb holds here is the immuneACCESS table cut down to in-frame rearrangements. Part of the clones is not present; checked against another copy, under half of the missing clones reflect an unresolved V gene, and the others are unexplained. From that table come the V and J calls and clone size; the DNA was used to work out D and trimming. For this sample there are around 420,000 clones; approximately 88% appear just once. Of the sample, around 1.9% is held by the ten largest clones.

Sequencing was carried out using PBMCs or T cells enriched from blood (not recorded which). This TCR was recovered from a woman aged 40 to 50 with acute COVID-19. The chain uses TRBV3-1 (or the pseudogene TRBV3-2) and TRBJ2-5; 7 bases in the junction line up with TRBD2. In nucleotides, the sequence is TGTGCCAGCAAGAGGTTGGGGGGGAAACAAGAGACCCAGTACTTC. It codes for CASKRLGGKQETQYF.